This TCR beta chain was retrieved from a study of control samples from healthy donors and cancer patients. TCRdb's table, derived via immunoSEQ multiplex PCR, lists solely in-frame clones and lacks some. Of around 75,000 clones in the sample, 85% to 95% were seen once. Germline CDR1 is GTSNPN and CDR2 is SVGIG (reference sequence). CDR3 size: 13 residues. Trimming left V 2 bases short and J 0 bases short, with 7 bases between. The source material was blood. V and J are TRBV30 and TRBJ1-1; the D is unclear. The clonotype was recovered from a woman in her sixties in good health. CDR3 protein: CAWSRSMNTEAFF. The CDR3 region has the DNA TGTGCCTGGAGTCGGTCGATGAACACTGAAGCTTTCTTT.